The 9 T cell receptor beta chains below come from one sample, sequenced in a study of T-cell reconstitution after alpha-beta-depleted transplantation in children. The authors prepared the TCRbeta library with unique molecular identifiers. MiXCR, applied by TCRdb to the PCR reads, yields one record per CDR3 protein. This sample has just under 150,000 distinct CDR3 sequences; about 9% occur once, and the top ten carry less than 20%. Sequences were derived from PBMCs, mostly from graft donor cells, sampled 180 days after TCRalphabeta/CD19-depleted stem cell transplant. Receptors originate from a female patient aged 2 to 10 who had a stem cell transplant for congenital amegakaryocytic thrombocytopenia, so the T cells may come from the graft donor.

In its sample, this clonotype was seen many times. The chain carries TRBV20-1 and TRBJ2-6, with a weak D call TRBD1 (6 bases). Germline V CDR1 and CDR2: DFQATT, SNEGSKA (reference sequence). V lost 6 bases and J lost 0, with 15 bases in between. The CDR3 covers 16 residues. For the CDR3, the DNA is TGCAGTGCGGTTCGGACAGTCACCTCTGGGGCCAACGTCCTGACTTTC. Its protein is CSAVRTVTSGANVLTF.

The sample holds a few counts of this clonotype. The chain has TRBV2 and TRBJ1-4; 7 positions agree with TRBD1. The CDR3 has 13 residues. V gave up 7 bases and J gave up 8 bases; unmatched junction bases: 7. In germline, CDR1 is SNHLY, CDR2 FYNNEI. CDR3 loop: CASTQGEGEKLFF. CDR3 in DNA: TGTGCCAGCACCCAGGGGGAGGGCGAAAAACTGTTTTTT. The variable domain in full, completed from reference TRBV2 and TRBJ1-4, reads EPEVTQTPSHQVTQMGQEVILRCVPISNHLYFYWYRQILGQKVEFLVSFYNNEISEKSEIFDDQFSVERPDGSNFTLKIRSTKLEDSAMYFCASTQGEGEKLFFGSGTQLSVL.

The chain has TRBV11-2 and TRBJ1-1, with D uncertain. The germline V gene encodes CDR1 SGHAT and CDR2 FQNNGV. The germline V and J ends were trimmed by 0 bases and 2 bases, with 7 bases remaining between them. This CDR3 region has 14 residues. The CDR3 DNA reads TGTGCCAGCAGCTTAGATTTCGCTAACACTGAAGCTTTCTTT. Translated, it gives CASSLDFANTEAFF.

A few counts support this clonotype. This rearrangement joins TRBV6-1 to TRBJ2-5, with TRBD1 matching 9 bases. The J segment lost 2 bases and the V segment lost 4 bases, leaving 5 bases of the junction unmatched. Germline V gene sequence: CDR1 MNHNS, CDR2 SASEGT. The CDR3 totals 15 residues. CDR3 in amino acids: CASSGYRGRQETQYF. CDR3 bases: TGTGCCAGCAGTGGGTACAGGGGGCGTCAAGAGACCCAGTACTTC.

This clonotype has more than one count but fewer than ten. The V call is TRBV7-2, the J call TRBJ1-2, with D maybe TRBD1 (6 bases). V lost 5 bases and J 6 bases, leaving 25 bases between the germline ends. Per the germline V gene, CDR1 is SGHTA and CDR2 is FQGNSA. The CDR3 has 17 amino acids. Written as DNA, the CDR3 is TGTGCCAGCAGCCGTGAAATAACCGAAACAGGGCATGATGGCTACACCTTC. It specifies CASSREITETGHDGYTF.

The chain uses TRBV4-2 and TRBJ2-5, with D tentatively TRBD1 (6 bases). Trimming pared 8 bases from V and 3 bases from J, leaving 16 bases between. This CDR3 contains 14 residues. Germline loops: CDR1 LGHNA, CDR2 YNFKEQ. CDR3 bases: TGTGCCAGCGGCCCAGGGGTGGGGAAAGAGACCCAGTACTTC. Residues: CASGPGVGKETQYF.

This clonotype was observed many times. The J gene is TRBJ2-1, the V gene TRBV20-1, with 8 bases lining up with TRBD2. The V segment lost 2 bases and the J segment 4 bases; nucleotides outside the gene matches: 10. The CDR3 has 16 amino acids. Germline V gene lookup returns CDR1 DFQATT and CDR2 SNEGSKA (reference sequence). In nucleotides, the CDR3 is TGCAGTGCTAGAACAACCGGGACTAGTCGTTACAATGAGCAGTTCTTC. Translated, it gives CSARTTGTSRYNEQFF.

The table lists this clonotype with a few counts. The genes are TRBV20-1 and TRBJ2-7; TRBD2 aligns across 11 bases. Looked up from germline, CDR1 is DFQATT and CDR2 is SNEGSKA (reference sequence). Unmatched junction bases numbered 12, after V lost 6 bases and J lost 5 bases. This CDR3 has 15 residues. The CDR3 DNA sequence: TGCAGTGCCGTAGTGGGCCAACTAGCGGGGGACGAGCAGTACTTC. It codes for CSAVVGQLAGDEQYF.

The CDR3 spells CASTGGWQETQYF. CDR3 nucleotides: TGTGCCAGCACCGGGGGCTGGCAAGAGACCCAGTACTTC. The rearrangement joins TRBV28 to TRBJ2-5, with D possibly being TRBD1 or TRBD2 (6 bases each). Germline-derived CDR1 and CDR2 are MDHEN and SYDVKM. Trimming cost V 7 bases and J 2 bases, with 11 bases left between them. CDR3 length equals 13 residues.